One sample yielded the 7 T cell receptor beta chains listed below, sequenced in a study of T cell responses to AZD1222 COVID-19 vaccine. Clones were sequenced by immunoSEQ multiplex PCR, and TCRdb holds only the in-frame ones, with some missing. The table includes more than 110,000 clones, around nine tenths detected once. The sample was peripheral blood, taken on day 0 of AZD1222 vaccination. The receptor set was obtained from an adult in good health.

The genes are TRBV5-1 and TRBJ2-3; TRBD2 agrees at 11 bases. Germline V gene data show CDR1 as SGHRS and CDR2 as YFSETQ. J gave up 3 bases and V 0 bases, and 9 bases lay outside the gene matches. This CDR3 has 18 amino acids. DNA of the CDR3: TGCGCCAGCAGCTTGGCCCCTAGCGGGGGGATTAGGACAGATACGCAGTATTTT. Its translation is CASSLAPSGGIRTDTQYF.

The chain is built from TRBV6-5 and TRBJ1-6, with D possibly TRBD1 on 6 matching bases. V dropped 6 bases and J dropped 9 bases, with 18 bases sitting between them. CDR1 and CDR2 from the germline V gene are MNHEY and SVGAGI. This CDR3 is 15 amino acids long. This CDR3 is CASSPGGQGASPLHF. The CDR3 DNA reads TGTGCCAGCAGCCCCGGGGGGCAGGGAGCTTCACCCCTCCACTTT.

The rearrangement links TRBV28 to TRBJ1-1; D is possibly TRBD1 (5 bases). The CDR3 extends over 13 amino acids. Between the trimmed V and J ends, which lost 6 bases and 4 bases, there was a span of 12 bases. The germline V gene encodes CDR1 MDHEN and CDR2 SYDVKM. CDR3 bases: TGTGCCAGCAGCCGGGGGTTGGGCACTGAAGCTTTCTTT. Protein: CASSRGLGTEAFF.

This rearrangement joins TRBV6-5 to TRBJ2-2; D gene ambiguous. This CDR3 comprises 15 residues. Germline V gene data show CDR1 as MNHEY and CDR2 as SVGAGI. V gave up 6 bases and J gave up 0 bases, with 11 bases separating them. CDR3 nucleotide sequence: TGTGCCAGCAGCCCCCTCCCCGCGAACACCGGGGAGCTGTTTTTT. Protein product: CASSPLPANTGELFF.

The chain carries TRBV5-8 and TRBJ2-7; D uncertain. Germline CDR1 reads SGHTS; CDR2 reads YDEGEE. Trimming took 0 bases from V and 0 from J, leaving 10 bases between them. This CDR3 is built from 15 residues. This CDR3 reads CASSLGQISSYEQYF. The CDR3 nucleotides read TGTGCCAGCAGCTTGGGGCAGATCAGCTCCTACGAGCAGTACTTC.

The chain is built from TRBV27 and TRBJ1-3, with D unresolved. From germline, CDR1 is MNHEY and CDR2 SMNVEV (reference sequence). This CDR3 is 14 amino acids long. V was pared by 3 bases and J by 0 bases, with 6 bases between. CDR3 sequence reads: CASSLGGSGNTIYF. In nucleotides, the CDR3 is TGTGCCAGCAGTTTGGGTGGCTCTGGAAACACCATATATTTT.

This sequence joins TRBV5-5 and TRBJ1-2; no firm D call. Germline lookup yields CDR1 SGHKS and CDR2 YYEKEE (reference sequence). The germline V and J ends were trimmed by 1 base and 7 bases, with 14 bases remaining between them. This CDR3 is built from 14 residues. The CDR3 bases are TGTGCCAGCAGCTTGAGGCTCTCAACTGGTGGCTACACCTTC. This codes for CASSLRLSTGGYTF. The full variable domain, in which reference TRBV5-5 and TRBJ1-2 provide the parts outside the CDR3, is DAGVTQSPTHLIKTRGQQVTLRCSPISGHKSVSWYQQVLGQGPQFIFQYYEKEERGRGNFPDRFSARQFPNYSSELNVNALLLGDSALYLCASSLRLSTGGYTFGSGTRLTVV.